This TCR beta chain was retrieved from a study of T cell responses to AZD1222 COVID-19 vaccine. Study-wide results and limits: Rises in breadth and depth of Spike-specific TCRs came after two AZD1222 doses. White British ancestry dominated among donors, who included more females, and clonal diversity was possibly underestimated. The study identified only a handful of AZD1222 recipients as seropositive at baseline.

Points on this clone: Its antigen is currently unknown. Different DNA sequences within this sample yield the same CDR3.

Generated by immunoSEQ multiplex PCR, the TCRdb table keeps only in-frame clones and is missing some. The sample has more than 150,000 clones; almost 95% are singletons. Germline-derived CDR1 and CDR2 are SGHRS and YFSETQ. V gave up 5 bases and J gave up 4 bases; unmatched junction bases: 13. CDR3 length equals 16 residues. The receptor comes from an adult in good health. The sequencing used peripheral blood, collected on day 0 of AZD1222 vaccination. V is TRBV5-1 and J is TRBJ2-5; TRBD2 aligns across 8 bases. CDR3: CASSWGPAGGGETQYF. CDR3 DNA sequence: TGCGCCAGCAGTTGGGGTCCGGCGGGGGGAGGAGAGACCCAGTACTTC.